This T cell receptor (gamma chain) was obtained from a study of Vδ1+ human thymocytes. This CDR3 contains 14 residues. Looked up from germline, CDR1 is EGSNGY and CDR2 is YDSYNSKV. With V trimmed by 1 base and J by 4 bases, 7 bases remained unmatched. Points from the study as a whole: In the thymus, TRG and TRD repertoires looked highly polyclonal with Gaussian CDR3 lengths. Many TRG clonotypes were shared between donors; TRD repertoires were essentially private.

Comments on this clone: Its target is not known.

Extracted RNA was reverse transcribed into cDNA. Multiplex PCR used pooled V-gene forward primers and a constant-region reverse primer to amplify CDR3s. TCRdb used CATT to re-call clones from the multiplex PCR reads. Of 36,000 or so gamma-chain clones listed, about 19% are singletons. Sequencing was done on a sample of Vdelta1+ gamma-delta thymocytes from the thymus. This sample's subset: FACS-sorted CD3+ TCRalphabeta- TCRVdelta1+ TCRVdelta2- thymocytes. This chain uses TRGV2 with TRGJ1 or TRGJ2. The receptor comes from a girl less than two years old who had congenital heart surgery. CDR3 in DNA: TGTGCCACCTGGGACGGTTCGCGATATTATAAGAAACTCTTT. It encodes CATWDGSRYYKKLF.